This TCR beta chain was found in a study of blood T cells in healthy people across ages. Study-level findings and limits: Higher diversity, along with more naive CD4+ cells, distinguished long-lived donors from aged donors.

In the case of this clonotype: Its antigen is unidentified. A much bigger clone sits one base away, suggesting this may be a read error.

Per the germline V gene, CDR1 is SGHTA and CDR2 is FQGNSA. The V end lost 3 bases, the J end lost 8 bases, and 4 bases lay between the germline ends. The CDR3 sequence is 11 residues long. The authors ran a second PCR of about 7 to 11 cycles using a sample-barcoded 5' primer and a J-beta primer mix. TCRdb passed the 5' RACE reads through MiXCR, listing each CDR3 protein once. The table has some 790,000 distinct CDR3 sequences, roughly 26% seen once. What was sequenced was blood. The J gene is TRBJ1-4, the V gene TRBV7-2; D is unresolved. This receptor was obtained from a woman of 80 years or more in good health. DNA of the CDR3: TGTGCCAGCAGCTTGTGGGAAAAACTGTTTTTT. This sequence encodes CASSLWEKLFF.